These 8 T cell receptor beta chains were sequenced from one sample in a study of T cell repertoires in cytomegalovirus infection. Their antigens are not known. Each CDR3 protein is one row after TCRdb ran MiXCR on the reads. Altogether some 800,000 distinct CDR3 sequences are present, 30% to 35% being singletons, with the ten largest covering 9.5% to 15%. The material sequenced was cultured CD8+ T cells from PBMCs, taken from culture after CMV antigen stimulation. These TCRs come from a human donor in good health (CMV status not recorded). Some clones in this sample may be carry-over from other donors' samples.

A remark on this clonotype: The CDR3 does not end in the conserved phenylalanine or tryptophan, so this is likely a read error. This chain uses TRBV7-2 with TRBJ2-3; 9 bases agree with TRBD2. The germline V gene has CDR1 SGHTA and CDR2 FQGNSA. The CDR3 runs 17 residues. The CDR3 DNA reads TGTGTCAGCAGCTTAGGCGCGGGGGGGCCGGGCACAGATACGCAGTATTCT. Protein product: CVSSLGAGGPGTDTQYS.

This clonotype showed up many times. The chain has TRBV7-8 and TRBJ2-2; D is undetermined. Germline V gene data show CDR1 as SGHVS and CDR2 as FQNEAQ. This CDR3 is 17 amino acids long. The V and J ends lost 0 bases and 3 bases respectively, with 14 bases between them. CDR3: CASSLALANLDTGELFF. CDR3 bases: TGTGCCAGCAGCTTAGCGTTGGCCAATTTGGACACCGGGGAGCTGTTTTTT.

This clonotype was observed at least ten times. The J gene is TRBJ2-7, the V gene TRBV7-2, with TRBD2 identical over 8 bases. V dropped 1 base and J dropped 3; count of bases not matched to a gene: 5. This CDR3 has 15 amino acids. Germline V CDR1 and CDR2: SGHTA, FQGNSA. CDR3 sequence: CASSLGYSGIYEQYF. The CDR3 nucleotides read TGTGCCAGCAGCTTAGGATATAGCGGGATCTACGAGCAGTACTTC. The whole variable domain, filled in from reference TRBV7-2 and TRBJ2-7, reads GAGVSQSPSNKVTEKGKDVELRCDPISGHTALYWYRQSLGQGLEFLIYFQGNSAPDKSGLPSDRFSAERTGGSVSTLTIQRTQQEDSAVYLCASSLGYSGIYEQYFGPGTRLTVT.

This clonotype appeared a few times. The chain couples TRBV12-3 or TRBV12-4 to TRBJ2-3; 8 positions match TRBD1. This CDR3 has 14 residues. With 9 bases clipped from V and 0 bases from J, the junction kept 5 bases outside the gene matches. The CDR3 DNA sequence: TGTGCCAGTTCCAGGGGGCCAAGCACAGATACGCAGTATTTT. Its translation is CASSRGPSTDTQYF.

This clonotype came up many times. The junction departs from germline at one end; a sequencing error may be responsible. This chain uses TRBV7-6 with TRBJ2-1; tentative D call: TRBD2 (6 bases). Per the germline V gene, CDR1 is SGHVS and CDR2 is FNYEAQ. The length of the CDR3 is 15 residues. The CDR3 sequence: CASSVAVSSYNEQFF. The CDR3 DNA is TGTGCCAGCAGCGTAGCGGTAAGCTCCTACAATGAGCAGTTCTTC.

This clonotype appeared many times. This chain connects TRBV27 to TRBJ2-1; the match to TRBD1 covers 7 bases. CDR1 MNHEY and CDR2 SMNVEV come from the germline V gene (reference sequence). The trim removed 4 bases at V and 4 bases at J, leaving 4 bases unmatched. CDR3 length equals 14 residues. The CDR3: CASSSRQGYNEQFF. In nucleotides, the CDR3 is TGTGCCAGCAGTTCTCGACAGGGTTACAATGAGCAGTTCTTC.

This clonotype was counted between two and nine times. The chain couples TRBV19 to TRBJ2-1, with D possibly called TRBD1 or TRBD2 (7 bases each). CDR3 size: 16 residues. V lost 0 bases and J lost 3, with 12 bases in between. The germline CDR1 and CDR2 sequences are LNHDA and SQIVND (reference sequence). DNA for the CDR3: TGTGCCAGTAGTATAGATCAGGGGGGGATCTACAATGAGCAGTTCTTC. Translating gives CASSIDQGGIYNEQFF.

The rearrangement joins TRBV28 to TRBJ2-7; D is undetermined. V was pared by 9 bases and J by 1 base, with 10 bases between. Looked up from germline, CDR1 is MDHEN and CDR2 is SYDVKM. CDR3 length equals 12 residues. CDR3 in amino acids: CASQVGSYEQYF. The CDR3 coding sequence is TGTGCCAGTCAAGTAGGTTCCTACGAGCAGTACTTC. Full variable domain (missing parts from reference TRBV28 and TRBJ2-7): DVKVTQSSRYLVKRTGEKVFLECVQDMDHENMFWYRQDPGLGLRLIYFSYDVKMKEKGDIPEGYSVSREKKERFSLILESASTNQTSMYLCASQVGSYEQYFGPGTRLTVT.